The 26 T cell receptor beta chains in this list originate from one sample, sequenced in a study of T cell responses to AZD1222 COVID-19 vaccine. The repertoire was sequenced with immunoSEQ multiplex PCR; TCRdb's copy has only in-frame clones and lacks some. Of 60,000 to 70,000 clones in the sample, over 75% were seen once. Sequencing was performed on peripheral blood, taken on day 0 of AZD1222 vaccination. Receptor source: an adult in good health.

CDR3 in DNA: TGCGCCAGCAGCCTAGCGGGGGGGCCTAATGAGCAGTTCTTC. As protein: CASSLAGGPNEQFF. This chain uses TRBV10-2 with TRBJ2-1; TRBD2 agrees at 12 bases. Germline V gives CDR1 WSHSY, CDR2 SAAADI. Unmatched junction bases numbered 4, after V lost 6 bases and J lost 7 bases. CDR3 size: 14 residues.

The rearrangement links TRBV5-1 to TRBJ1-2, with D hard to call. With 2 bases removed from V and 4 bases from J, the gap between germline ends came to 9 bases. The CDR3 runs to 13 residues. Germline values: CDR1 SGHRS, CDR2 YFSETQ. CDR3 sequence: CASSFRHGYGYTF. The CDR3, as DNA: TGCGCCAGCAGCTTCCGCCATGGCTATGGCTACACCTTC. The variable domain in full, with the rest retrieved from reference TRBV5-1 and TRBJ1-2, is KAGVTQTPRYLIKTRGQQVTLSCSPISGHRSVSWYQQTPGQGLQFLFEYFSETQRNKGNFPGRFSGRQFSNSRSEMNVSTLELGDSALYLCASSFRHGYGYTFGSGTRLTVV.

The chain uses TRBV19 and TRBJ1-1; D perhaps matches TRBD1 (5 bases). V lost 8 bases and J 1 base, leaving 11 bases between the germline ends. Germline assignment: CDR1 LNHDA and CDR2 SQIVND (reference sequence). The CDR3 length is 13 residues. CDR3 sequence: CASRGGGNTEAFF. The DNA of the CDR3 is TGTGCCAGTCGGGGGGGAGGGAACACTGAAGCTTTCTTT.

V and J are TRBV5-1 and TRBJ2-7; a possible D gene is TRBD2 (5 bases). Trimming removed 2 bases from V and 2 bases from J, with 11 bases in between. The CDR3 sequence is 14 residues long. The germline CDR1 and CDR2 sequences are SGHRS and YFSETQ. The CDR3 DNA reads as TGCGCCAGCAGCTTCGGGGTTACGGCCTACGAGCAGTACTTC. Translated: CASSFGVTAYEQYF.

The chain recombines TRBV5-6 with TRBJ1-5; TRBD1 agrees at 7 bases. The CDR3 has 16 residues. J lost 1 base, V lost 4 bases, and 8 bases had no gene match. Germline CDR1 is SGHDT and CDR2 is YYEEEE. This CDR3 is CASSPHAGQSNQPQHF. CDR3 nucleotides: TGTGCCAGCAGCCCTCACGCGGGACAGAGCAATCAGCCCCAGCATTTT.

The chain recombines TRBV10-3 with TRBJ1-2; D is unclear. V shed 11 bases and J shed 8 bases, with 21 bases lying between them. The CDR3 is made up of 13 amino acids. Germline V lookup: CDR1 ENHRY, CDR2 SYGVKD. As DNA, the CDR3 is TGTGCCTCCAACGCGGGAGGGCGAAGCGGCTACACCTTC. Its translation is CASNAGGRSGYTF.

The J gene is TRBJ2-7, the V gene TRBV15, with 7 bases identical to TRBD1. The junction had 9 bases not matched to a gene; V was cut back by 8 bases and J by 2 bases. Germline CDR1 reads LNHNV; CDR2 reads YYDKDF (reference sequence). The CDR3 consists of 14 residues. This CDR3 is CATRGGQTPYEQYF. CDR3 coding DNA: TGTGCCACCCGAGGGGGACAGACCCCCTACGAGCAGTACTTC.

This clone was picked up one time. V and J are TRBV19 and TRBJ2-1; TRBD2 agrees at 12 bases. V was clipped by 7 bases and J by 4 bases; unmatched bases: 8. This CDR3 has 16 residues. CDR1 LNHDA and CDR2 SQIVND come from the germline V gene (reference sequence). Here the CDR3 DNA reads TGTGCCAGTACCTCGACCGGGACTAGCGGGTACAATGAGCAGTTCTTC. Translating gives CASTSTGTSGYNEQFF.

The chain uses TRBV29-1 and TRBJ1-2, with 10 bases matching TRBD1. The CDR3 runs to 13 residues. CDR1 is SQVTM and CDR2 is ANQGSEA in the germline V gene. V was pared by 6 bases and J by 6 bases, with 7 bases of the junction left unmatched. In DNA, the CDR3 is TGCAGCGTAGGGACAGGGGAATTTGATGGCTACACCTTC. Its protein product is CSVGTGEFDGYTF.

The CDR3 region is CASSLGIRETQYF. CDR3 bases: TGTGCCAGCAGCTTAGGAATCCGGGAGACCCAGTACTTC. This chain uses TRBV11-3 with TRBJ2-5; D is ambiguous. The CDR3 runs 13 residues. Germline lookup yields CDR1 SGHNT and CDR2 YENEEA. V was shortened by 1 base and J by 5 bases, with 8 bases between the two germline ends.

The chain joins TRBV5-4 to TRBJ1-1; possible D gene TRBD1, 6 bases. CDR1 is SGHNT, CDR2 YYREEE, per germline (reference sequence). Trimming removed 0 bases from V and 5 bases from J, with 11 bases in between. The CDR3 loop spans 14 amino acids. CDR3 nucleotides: TGTGCCAGCAGCTTGGTTCGGGGGGCTACTGAAGCTTTCTTT. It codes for CASSLVRGATEAFF. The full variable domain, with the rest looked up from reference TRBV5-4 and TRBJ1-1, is ETGVTQSPTHLIKTRGQQVTLRCSSQSGHNTVSWYQQALGQGPQFIFQYYREEENGRGNFPPRFSGLQFPNYSSELNVNALELDDSALYLCASSLVRGATEAFFGQGTRLTVV.

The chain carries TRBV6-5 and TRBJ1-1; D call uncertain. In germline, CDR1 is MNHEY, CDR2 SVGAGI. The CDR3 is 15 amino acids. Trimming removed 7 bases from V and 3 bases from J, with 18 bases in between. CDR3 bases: TGTGCCAGCACTAAAAGGGCGCGTTCTTACACTGAAGCTTTCTTT. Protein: CASTKRARSYTEAFF.

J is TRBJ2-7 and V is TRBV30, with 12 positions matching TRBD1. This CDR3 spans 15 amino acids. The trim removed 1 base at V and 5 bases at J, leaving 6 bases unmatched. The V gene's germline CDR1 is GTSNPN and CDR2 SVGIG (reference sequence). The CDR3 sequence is CAWSERDRGPDEQYF. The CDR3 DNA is TGTGCCTGGAGTGAGCGGGACAGGGGGCCAGACGAGCAGTACTTC.

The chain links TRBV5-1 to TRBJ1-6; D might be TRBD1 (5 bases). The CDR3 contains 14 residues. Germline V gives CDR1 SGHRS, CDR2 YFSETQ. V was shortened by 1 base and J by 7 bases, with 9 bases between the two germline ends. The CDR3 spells CASSLRGGNSPLHF. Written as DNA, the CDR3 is TGCGCCAGCAGCTTGAGGGGCGGCAATTCACCCCTCCACTTT.

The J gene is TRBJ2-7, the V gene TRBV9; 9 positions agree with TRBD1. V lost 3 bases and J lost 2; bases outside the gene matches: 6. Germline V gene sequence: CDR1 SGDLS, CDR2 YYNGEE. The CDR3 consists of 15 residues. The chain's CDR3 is CASSARDRVTYEQYF. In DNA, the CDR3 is TGTGCCAGCAGCGCCCGGGACAGGGTCACCTACGAGCAGTACTTC.

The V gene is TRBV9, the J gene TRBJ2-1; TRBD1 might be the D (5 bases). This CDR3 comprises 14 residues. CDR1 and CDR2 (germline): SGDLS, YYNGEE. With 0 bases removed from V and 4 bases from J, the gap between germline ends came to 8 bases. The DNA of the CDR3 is TGTGCCAGCAGCGTAGATCCAGGGTACAATGAGCAGTTCTTC. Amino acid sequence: CASSVDPGYNEQFF.

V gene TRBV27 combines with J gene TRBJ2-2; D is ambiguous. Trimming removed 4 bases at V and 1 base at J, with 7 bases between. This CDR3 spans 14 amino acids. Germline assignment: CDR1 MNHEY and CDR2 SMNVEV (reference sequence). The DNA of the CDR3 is TGTGCCAGCAGTTACCACTTGAACACCGGGGAGCTGTTTTTT. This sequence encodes CASSYHLNTGELFF.

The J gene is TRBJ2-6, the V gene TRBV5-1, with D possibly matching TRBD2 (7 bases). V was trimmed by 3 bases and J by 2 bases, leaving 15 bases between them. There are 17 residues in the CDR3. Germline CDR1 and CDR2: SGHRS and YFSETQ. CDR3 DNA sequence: TGCGCCAGCAGCTCCATCGGGGGGCGCGCTGGGGCCAACGTCCTGACTTTC. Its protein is CASSSIGGRAGANVLTF.

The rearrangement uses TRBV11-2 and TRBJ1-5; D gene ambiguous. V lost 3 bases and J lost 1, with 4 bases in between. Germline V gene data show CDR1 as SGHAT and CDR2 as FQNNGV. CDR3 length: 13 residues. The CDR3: CASSLDSNQPQHF. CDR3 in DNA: TGTGCCAGCAGCTTGGACAGCAATCAGCCCCAGCATTTT.

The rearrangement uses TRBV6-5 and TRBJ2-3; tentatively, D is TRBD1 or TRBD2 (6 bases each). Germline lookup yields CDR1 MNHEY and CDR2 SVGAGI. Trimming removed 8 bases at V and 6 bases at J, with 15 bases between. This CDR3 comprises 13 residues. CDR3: CASSGGRLDTQYF. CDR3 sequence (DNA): TGTGCCAGCTCCGGGGGCCGCCTGGATACGCAGTATTTT.

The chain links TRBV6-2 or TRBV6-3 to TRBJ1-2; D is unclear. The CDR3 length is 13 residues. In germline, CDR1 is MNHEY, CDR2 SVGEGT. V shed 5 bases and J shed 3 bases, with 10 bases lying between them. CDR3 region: CASSQDAYYGYTF. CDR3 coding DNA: TGTGCCAGCAGTCAGGACGCGTACTATGGCTACACCTTC.

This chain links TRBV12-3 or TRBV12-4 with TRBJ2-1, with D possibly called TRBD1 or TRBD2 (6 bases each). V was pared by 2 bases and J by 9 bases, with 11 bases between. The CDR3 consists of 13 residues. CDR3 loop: CASSLSRGGEQFF. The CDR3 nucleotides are TGTGCCAGCAGTTTATCCAGGGGAGGTGAGCAGTTCTTC.

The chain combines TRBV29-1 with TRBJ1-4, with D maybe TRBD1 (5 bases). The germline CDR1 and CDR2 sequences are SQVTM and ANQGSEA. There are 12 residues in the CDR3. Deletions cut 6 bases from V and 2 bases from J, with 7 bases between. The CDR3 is CSVGGTNEKLFF. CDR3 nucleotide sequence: TGCAGCGTGGGGGGGACTAATGAAAAACTGTTTTTT.

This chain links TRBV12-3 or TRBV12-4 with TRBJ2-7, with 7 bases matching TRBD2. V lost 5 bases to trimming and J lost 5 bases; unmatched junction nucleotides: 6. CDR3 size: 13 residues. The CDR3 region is CASSGTKRDEQYF. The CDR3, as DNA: TGTGCCAGCAGTGGGACTAAGAGAGACGAGCAGTACTTC.

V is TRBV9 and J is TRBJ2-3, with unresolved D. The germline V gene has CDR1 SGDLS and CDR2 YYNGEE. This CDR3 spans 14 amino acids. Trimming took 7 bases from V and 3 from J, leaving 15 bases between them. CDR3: CASGPFKGTDTQYF. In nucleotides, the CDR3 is TGTGCCAGCGGGCCGTTCAAAGGGACAGATACGCAGTATTTT.

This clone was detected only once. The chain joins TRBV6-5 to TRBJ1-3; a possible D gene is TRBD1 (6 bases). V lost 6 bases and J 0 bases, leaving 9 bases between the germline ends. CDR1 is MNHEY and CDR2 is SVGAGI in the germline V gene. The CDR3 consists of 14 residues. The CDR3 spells CASRDSRSGNTIYF. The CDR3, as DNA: TGTGCCAGCAGGGACAGCCGCTCTGGAAACACCATATATTTT.